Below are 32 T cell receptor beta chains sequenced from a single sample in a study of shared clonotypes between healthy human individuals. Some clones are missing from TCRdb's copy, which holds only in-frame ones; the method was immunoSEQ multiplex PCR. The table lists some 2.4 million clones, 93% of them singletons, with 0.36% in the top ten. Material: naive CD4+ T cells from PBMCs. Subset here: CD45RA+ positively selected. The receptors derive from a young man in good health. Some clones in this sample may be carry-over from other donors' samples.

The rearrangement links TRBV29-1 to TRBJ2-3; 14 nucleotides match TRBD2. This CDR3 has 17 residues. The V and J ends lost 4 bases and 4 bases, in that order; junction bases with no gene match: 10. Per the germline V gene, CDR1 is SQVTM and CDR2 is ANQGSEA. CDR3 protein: CSVALRLAGGPADTQYF. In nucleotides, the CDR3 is TGCAGCGTTGCCCTACGACTAGCGGGAGGGCCGGCAGATACGCAGTATTTT.

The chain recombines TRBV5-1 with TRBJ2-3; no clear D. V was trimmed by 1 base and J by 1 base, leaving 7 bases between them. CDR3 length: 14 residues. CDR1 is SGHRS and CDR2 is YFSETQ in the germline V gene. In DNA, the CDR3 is TGCGCCAGCAGCTTGTTCGAGGGCACAGATACGCAGTATTTT. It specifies CASSLFEGTDTQYF.

DNA of the CDR3: TGCGCCAGCAGCCAAGTTAACAGACTTAATTCACCCCTCCACTTT. Translating it yields CASSQVNRLNSPLHF. V and J are TRBV4-1 and TRBJ1-6; D ambiguous. The CDR3 contains 15 residues. Germline lookup yields CDR1 MGHRA and CDR2 YSYEKL. The V gene lost 1 base and the J gene lost 6 bases, with 10 bases spanning the gap.

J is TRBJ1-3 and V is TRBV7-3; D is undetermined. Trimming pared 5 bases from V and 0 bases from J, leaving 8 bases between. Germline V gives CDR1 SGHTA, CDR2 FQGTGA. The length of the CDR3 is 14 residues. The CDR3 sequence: CASSPDTSGNTIYF. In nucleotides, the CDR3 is TGTGCCAGCAGCCCCGACACCTCTGGAAACACCATATATTTT.

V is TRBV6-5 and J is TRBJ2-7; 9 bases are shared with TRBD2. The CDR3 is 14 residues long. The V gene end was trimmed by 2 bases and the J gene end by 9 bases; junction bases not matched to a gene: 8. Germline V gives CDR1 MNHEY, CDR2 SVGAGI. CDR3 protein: CASSYVGSGGRQYF. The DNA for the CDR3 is TGTGCCAGCAGTTACGTGGGCAGCGGGGGGAGGCAGTACTTC.

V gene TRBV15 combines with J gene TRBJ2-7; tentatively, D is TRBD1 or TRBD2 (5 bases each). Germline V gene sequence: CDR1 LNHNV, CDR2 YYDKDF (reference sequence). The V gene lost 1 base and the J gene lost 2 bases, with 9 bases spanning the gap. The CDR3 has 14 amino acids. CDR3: CATSRGDAAYEQYF. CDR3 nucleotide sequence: TGTGCCACCAGCAGAGGGGACGCAGCCTACGAGCAGTACTTC.

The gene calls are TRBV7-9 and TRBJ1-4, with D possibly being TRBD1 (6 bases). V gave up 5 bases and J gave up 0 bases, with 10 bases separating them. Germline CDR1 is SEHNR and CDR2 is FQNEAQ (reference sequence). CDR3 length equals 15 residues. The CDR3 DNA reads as TGTGCCAGCAGCCCGAGGACAGCAACTAATGAAAAACTGTTTTTT. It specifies CASSPRTATNEKLFF.

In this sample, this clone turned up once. CDR3 bases: TGCGCCAGCAGCCGCCAGGGGCTAGCGGGATCCTACAATGAGCAGTTCTTC. It specifies CASSRQGLAGSYNEQFF. The V and J genes are TRBV4-1 and TRBJ2-1; 9 positions match TRBD2. Germline lookup yields CDR1 MGHRA and CDR2 YSYEKL. V dropped 4 bases and J dropped 1; count of bases not matched to a gene: 8. The CDR3 runs to 17 residues.

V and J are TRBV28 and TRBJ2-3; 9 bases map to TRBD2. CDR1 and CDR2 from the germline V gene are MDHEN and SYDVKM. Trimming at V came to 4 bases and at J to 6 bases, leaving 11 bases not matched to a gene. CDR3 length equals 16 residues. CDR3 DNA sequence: TGTGCCAGCAGTTCGCCATCGGCGGGGGGGCGGGATACGCAGTATTTT. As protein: CASSSPSAGGRDTQYF. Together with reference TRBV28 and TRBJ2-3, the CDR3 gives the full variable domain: DVKVTQSSRYLVKRTGEKVFLECVQDMDHENMFWYRQDPGLGLRLIYFSYDVKMKEKGDIPEGYSVSREKKERFSLILESASTNQTSMYLCASSSPSAGGRDTQYFGPGTRLTVL.

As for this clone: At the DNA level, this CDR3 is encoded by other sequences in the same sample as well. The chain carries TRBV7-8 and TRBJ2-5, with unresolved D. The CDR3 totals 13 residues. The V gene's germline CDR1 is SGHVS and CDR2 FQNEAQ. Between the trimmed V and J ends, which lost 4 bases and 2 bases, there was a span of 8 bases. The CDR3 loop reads CASSSGPQETQYF. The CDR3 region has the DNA TGTGCCAGCAGCTCTGGACCACAAGAGACCCAGTACTTC.

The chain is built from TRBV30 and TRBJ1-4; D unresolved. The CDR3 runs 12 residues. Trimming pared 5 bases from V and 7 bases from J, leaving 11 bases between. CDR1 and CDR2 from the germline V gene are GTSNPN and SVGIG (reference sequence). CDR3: CAWAPGREKLFF. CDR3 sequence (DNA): TGTGCCTGGGCCCCGGGCCGTGAAAAACTGTTTTTT.

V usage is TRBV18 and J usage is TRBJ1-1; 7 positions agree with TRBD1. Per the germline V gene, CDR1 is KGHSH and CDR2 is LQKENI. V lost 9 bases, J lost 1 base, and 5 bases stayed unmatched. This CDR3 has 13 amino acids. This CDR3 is CASTGQANTEAFF. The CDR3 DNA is TGTGCCAGTACCGGACAGGCGAACACTGAAGCTTTCTTT.

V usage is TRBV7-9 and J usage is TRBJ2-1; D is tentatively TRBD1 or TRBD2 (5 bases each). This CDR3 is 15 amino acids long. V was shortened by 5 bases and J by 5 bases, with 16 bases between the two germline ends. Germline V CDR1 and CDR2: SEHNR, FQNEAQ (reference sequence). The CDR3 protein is CASSLPGRADNEQFF. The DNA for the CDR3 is TGTGCCAGCAGCCTTCCGGGACGGGCAGACAATGAGCAGTTCTTC.

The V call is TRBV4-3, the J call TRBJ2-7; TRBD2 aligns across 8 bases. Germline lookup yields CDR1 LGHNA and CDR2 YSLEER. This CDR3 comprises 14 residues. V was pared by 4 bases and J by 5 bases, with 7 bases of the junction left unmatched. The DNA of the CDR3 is TGCGCCAGCAGCCGGAGGGACGGGGGGGACGAGCAGTACTTC. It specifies CASSRRDGGDEQYF.

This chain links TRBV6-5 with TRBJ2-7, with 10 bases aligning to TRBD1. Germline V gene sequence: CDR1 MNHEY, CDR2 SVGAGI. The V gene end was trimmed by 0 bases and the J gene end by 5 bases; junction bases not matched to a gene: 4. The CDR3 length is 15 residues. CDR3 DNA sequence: TGTGCCAGCAGTTACTCCGGGACAGGGGAACACGAGCAGTACTTC. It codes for CASSYSGTGEHEQYF.

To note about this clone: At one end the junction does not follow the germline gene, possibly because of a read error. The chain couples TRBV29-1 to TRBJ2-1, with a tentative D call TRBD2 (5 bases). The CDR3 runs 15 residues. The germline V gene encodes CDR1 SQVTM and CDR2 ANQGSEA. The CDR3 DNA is TGCAGCGCTGAACTAGTTCCGAGCTCCTACAATGAGCAGTTCTTC. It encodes CSAELVPSSYNEQFF.

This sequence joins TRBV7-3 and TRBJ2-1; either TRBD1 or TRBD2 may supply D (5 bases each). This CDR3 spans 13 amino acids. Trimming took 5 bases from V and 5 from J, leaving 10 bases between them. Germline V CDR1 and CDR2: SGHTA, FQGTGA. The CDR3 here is CASSQGRDNEQFF. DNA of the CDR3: TGTGCCAGCAGCCAGGGACGGGACAATGAGCAGTTCTTC.

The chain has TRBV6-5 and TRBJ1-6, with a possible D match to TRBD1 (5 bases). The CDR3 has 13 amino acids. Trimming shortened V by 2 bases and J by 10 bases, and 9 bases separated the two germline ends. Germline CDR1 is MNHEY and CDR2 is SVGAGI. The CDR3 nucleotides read TGTGCCAGCAGTTACGGCGGGGGATCACCCCTCCACTTT. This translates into CASSYGGGSPLHF.

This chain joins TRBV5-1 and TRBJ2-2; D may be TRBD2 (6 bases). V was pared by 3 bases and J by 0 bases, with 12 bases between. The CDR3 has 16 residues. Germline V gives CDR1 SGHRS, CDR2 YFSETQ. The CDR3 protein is CASSWGDGTNTGELFF. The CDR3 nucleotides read TGCGCCAGCAGCTGGGGGGACGGAACGAACACCGGGGAGCTGTTTTTT.

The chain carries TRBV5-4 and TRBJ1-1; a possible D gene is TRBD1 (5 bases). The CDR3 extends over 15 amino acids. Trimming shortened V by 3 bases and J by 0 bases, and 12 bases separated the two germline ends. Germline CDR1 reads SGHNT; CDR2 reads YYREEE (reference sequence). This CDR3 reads CASSWGGRMNTEAFF. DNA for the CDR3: TGTGCCAGCAGCTGGGGGGGACGGATGAACACTGAAGCTTTCTTT. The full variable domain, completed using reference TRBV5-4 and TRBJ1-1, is ETGVTQSPTHLIKTRGQQVTLRCSSQSGHNTVSWYQQALGQGPQFIFQYYREEENGRGNFPPRFSGLQFPNYSSELNVNALELDDSALYLCASSWGGRMNTEAFFGQGTRLTVV.

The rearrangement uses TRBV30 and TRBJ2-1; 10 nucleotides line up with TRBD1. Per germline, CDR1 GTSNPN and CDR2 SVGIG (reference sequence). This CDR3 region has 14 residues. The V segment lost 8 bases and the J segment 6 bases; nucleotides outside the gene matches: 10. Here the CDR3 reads CARATGTGVNEQFF. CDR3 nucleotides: TGTGCCAGAGCTACCGGGACAGGGGTCAATGAGCAGTTCTTC.

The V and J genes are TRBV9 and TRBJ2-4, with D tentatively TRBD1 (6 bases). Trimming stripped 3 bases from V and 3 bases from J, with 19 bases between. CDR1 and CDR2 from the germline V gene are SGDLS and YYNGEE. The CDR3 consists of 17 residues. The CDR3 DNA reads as TGTGCCAGCAGCGACCAGGCAGGGGAGTATAGCAAAAACATTCAGTACTTC. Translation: CASSDQAGEYSKNIQYF.

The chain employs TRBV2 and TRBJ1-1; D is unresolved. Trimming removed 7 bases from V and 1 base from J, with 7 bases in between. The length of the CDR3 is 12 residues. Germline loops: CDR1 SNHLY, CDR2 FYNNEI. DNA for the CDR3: TGTGCCAGCAATTTTGAGAACACTGAAGCTTTCTTT. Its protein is CASNFENTEAFF. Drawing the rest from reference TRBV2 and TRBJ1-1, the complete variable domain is EPEVTQTPSHQVTQMGQEVILRCVPISNHLYFYWYRQILGQKVEFLVSFYNNEISEKSEIFDDQFSVERPDGSNFTLKIRSTKLEDSAMYFCASNFENTEAFFGQGTRLTVV.

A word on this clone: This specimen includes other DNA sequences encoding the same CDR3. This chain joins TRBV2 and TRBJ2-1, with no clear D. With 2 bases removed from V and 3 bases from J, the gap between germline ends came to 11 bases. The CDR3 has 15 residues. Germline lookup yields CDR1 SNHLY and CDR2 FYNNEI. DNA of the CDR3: TGTGCCAGCAGTGAACTGGGTAGTAGCTACAATGAGCAGTTCTTC. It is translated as CASSELGSSYNEQFF.

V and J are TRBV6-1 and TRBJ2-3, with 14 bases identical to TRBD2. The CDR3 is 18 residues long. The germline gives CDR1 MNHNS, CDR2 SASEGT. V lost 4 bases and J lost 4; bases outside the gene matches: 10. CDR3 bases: TGTGCCAGCAGTGCGGTTCACACGGGACTAGCGGGAGCAGATACGCAGTATTTT. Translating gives CASSAVHTGLAGADTQYF.

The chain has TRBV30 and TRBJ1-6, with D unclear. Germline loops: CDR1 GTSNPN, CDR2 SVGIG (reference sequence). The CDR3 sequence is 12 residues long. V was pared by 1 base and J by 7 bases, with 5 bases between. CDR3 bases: TGTGCCTGGAGTGATGAAAATTCACCCCTCCACTTT. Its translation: CAWSDENSPLHF.

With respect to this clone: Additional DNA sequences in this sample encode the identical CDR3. CDR3 residues: CASSGLQSSYEQYF. The CDR3, as DNA: TGTGCCAGCAGTGGCCTACAGAGCTCCTACGAGCAGTACTTC. The chain carries TRBV2 and TRBJ2-7, with D hard to call. V was cut by 4 bases and J by 0 bases, with 10 bases left in between. The CDR3 has 14 residues. Germline V lookup: CDR1 SNHLY, CDR2 FYNNEI.

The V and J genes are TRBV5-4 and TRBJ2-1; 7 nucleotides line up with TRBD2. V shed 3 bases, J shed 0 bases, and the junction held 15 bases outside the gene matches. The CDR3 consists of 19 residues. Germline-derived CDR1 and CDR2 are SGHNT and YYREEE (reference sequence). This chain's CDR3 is CASSSPSGTALSSYNEQFF. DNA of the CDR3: TGTGCCAGCAGCTCCCCTAGCGGAACCGCTCTTAGCTCCTACAATGAGCAGTTCTTC.

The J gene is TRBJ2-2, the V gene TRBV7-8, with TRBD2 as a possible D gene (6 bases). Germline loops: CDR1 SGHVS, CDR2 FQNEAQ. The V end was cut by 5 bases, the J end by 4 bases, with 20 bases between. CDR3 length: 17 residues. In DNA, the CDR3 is TGTGCCAGCAGCCCGTTGGGGGGAGCGGTCATCACCGGGGAGCTGTTTTTT. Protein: CASSPLGGAVITGELFF.

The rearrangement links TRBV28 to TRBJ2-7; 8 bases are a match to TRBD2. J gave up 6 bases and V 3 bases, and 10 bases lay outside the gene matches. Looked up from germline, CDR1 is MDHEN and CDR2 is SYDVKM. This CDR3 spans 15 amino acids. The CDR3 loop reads CASSLGGRSGGEQYF. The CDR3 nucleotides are TGTGCCAGCAGTTTGGGCGGGAGGTCCGGGGGCGAGCAGTACTTC.

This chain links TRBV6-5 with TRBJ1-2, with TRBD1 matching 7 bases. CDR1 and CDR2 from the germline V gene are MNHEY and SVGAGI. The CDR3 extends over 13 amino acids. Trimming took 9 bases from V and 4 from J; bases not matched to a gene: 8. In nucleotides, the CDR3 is TGTGCCAGTAGACAGGGTCGAGTCTATGGCTACACCTTC. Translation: CASRQGRVYGYTF.

CDR3 residues: CASSPGGNTEAFF. CDR3 DNA: TGTGCCAGCAGCCCTGGGGGGAACACTGAAGCTTTCTTT. The chain carries TRBV6-4 and TRBJ1-1; weak D call: TRBD1 (5 bases). The CDR3 is made up of 13 amino acids. Germline lookup yields CDR1 MRHNA and CDR2 SNTAGT. The germline V and J ends were trimmed by 6 bases and 1 base, with 9 bases remaining between them.